What follows is one T cell receptor beta chain and its context. Its target antigen remains unknown. Per-base quality was not reported, and no clone a single base away is much larger than it. This record comes from a study of beta chain features in type 1 diabetes (dated by TCRdb to the late 2010s). Turning to the overall study: Mean age, gender distribution, total cell number and subset yield did not differ between patients and healthy donors. A total of roughly 99 million sorted cells were examined across all samples, and the number of cells per subset was strongly correlated with RNA yield. In the study, TCRB repertoires of sorted circulating CD4+ T cell subsets from recently diagnosed type 1 diabetes patients were compared with those of matched healthy donors. Regulatory and stem cell-like memory subsets were isolated from only 8 patients and about eight healthy donors, whereas naive and central memory subsets came from all 30 or so donors.

Each donor gave one peripheral blood draw, approximately 110 mL on average, collected into heparinised tubes. A BD FACSAria II and a panel including CD45RO, CCR7, CD25, CD127, CD95 and CD27 were used to sort naive, central memory, regulatory and stem cell-like memory CD4+ T cells. A purity above 95% was achieved for all sorted populations. PBMCs were separated immediately by Lymphoprep density gradient centrifugation and were stained directly, without being cultured. So that batch effects would be minimized, each experiment stained and sorted samples in pairs, pairing one healthy donor with one patient. Results and caveats for the whole study, not just this receptor: Because small numbers of individuals were included in the HLA sub-analyses, any influence of HLA type on TCRB rearrangement was left unresolved. Shorter templates might have been favored by PCR, but patient and control samples were amplified and corrected together, so both groups would have been affected equally by any skew. Sequencing cDNA rather than genomic DNA could over-represent highly expressing activated cells, although activation and CD3 levels did not differ between groups. Naive, central memory and regulatory TCRB repertoires appeared to be more alike among patients than among healthy donors. A moderate but significant shortening of TCRB CDR3 length was observed in type 1 diabetes patients in all four CD4+ subsets. Fewer insertions and more nucleotide deletions at VDJ recombination sites were observed in patients with type 1 diabetes, implying thymic rearrangement abnormalities.

The High Capacity cDNA Reverse Transcription Kit was used to reverse transcribe all of the isolated RNA, meaning that expressed TCRB transcripts were what got sequenced. Deep immunoSEQ sequencing was performed on naive, central memory and regulatory T cell samples, with an average of approximately 3.9 million total reads per sample. Sorted cells were lysed in RLT buffer, and RNA was extracted using DNase-treated RNeasy Micro or Mini kits according to cell number. Each cell subset was processed on its own to prevent cross-contamination, while patient and healthy donor samples were processed together. Using the immunoSEQ multiplex PCR, TCRB sequences were amplified from cDNA into 87-bp fragments spanning the CDR3 region. The amplicons were sequenced using the Illumina HiSeq platform. The published analysis was carried out like this. Synthetic template baselines were used to correct PCR bias computationally, reads within Hamming distance 2 were collapsed, and singletons that could not be merged were discarded. Reads were aligned against IMGT to assign V, D and J genes, CDR3 length and insertions or deletions at six rearrangement sites. Within each subset, clonotype counts were normalized to the number of sorted cells before true diversity and Gini coefficients were calculated with the tcR R package. The overlap coefficient, calculated on TCRB nucleotide sequences, was used to measure repertoire sharing. Out-of-frame TCRB sequences from naive cells were analyzed to stand in for the pre-selection repertoire. The table was pulled from immuneACCESS by TCRdb, which kept in-frame rearrangements only. Such tables lose some clones; where checked, under half of the loss comes from unresolved V genes, and the rest has no known cause. V and J calls and clone size follow that table, whereas D and trimming were derived from the DNA. The sample yields fewer than 350,000 clones; 15% were counted once. 0.015% to 0.017% of the sample is held by the ten biggest clonotypes.

Trimming at the junction amounts to 5 bases on V and 2 bases on J, and the germline ends lie 6 bases apart. Taken from cysteine to phenylalanine, the CDR3 has 12 residues. Only the CDR3 part of the read is kept: 36 bases, read in frame from the first base. Looking up the germline V gene yields CDR1 SGHRS and CDR2 YFSETQ. This receptor was identified in a man younger than 30 with type 1 diabetes. The sequence links TRBV5-1 to TRBJ2-3, with the identity of the D gene unclear. Sequencing input: naive CD4+ T cells from blood. The sample's cell subset or site label, in plain terms: true naive CD4+ T cells. In nucleotide form, the sequence is TGCGCCAGCAGATTCTCCACAGATACGCAGTATTTT. This gives the protein CASRFSTDTQYF.